This T cell receptor (beta chain) was identified in a study of shared clonotypes between healthy human individuals. The germline V gene encodes CDR1 ENHRY and CDR2 SYGVKD. This CDR3 has 15 residues. J lost 7 bases, V lost 6 bases, and 9 bases had no gene match. Both CD45RO+ cells and CCR7-negative CD45RA+ TemRA cells were combined to make up CD8 memory. In the original analysis: ImmunoSEQ output held junction-only sequences without quality scores, so filtering differed. Measured with immunoSEQ multiplex PCR; TCRdb has only the in-frame clones, and not every one. V, J and clone size are taken as reported in that table, and D and trimming were inferred from the DNA itself. The table lists around 300,000 clones, around 87% of them singletons.

This TCR was sampled from a man aged 18 to 29 in good health. Input material: memory CD8+ T cells sorted from blood. Subset specified: CD45RO+ cells pooled with CCR7-negative TemRA cells. The gene calls are TRBV10-3 and TRBJ1-5; TRBD1 aligns across 10 bases. The CDR3 region is CAISGGTGADQPQHF. CDR3 bases: TGTGCCATCAGCGGAGGGACAGGGGCGGACCAGCCCCAGCATTTT.